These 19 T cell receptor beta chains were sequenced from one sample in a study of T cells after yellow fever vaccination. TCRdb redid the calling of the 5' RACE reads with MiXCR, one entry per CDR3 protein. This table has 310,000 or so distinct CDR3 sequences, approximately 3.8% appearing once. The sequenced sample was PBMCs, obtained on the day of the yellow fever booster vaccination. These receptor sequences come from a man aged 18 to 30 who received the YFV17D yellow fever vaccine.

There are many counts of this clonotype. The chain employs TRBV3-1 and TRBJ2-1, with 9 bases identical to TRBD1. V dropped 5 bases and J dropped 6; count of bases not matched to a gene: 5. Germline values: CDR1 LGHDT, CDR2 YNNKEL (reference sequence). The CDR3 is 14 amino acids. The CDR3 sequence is CASSAQGAANEQFF. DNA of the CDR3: TGTGCCAGCAGCGCACAGGGGGCAGCCAATGAGCAGTTCTTC.

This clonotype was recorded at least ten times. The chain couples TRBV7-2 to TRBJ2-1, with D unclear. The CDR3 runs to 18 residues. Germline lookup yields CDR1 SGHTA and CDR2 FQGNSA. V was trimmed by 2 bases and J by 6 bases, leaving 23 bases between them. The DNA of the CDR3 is TGTGCCAGCAGCTTATCCCCCCGGTTGGGGAAAAGAGCCAATGAGCAGTTCTTC. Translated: CASSLSPRLGKRANEQFF.

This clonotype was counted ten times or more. CDR3 bases: TGTGCCAGCAGTTACAGGGAAAATCAGCCCCAGCATTTT. Encoded protein: CASSYRENQPQHF. The rearrangement links TRBV12-3 or TRBV12-4 to TRBJ1-5; D is possibly TRBD1 (6 bases). The CDR3 is 13 residues long. Trimming stripped 4 bases from V and 4 bases from J, with 8 bases between.

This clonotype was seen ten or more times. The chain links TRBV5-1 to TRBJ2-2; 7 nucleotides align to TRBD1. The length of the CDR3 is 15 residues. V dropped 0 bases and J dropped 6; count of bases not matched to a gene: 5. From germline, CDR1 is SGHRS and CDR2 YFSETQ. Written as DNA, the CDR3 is TGCGCCAGCAGCTTGGGACAGGGTAAAGCCGGGGAGCTGTTTTTT. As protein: CASSLGQGKAGELFF.

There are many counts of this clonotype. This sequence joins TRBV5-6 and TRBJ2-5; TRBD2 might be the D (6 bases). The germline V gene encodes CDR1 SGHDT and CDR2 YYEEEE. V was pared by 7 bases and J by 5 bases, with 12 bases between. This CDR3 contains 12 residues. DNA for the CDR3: TGTGCCAGCGGCGGGACGGTGGAGACCCAGTACTTC. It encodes CASGGTVETQYF. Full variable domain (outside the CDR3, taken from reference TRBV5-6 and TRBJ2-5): DAGVTQSPTHLIKTRGQQVTLRCSPKSGHDTVSWYQQALGQGPQFIFQYYEEEERQRGNFPDRFSGHQFPNYSSELNVNALLLGDSALYLCASGGTVETQYFGPGTRLLVL.

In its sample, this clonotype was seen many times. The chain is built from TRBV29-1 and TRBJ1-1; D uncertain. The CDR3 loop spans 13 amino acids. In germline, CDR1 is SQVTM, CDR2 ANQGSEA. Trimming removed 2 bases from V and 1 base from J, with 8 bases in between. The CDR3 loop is CSVEKPENTEAFF. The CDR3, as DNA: TGCAGCGTTGAAAAACCGGAGAACACTGAAGCTTTCTTT.

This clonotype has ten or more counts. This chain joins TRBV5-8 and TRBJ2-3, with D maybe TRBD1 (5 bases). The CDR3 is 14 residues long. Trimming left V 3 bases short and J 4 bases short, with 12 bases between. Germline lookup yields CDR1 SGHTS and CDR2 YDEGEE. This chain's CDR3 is CASSSEKGADTQYF. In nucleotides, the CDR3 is TGTGCCAGCAGCTCAGAAAAAGGGGCAGATACGCAGTATTTT. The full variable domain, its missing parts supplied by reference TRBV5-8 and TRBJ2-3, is EAGVTQSPTHLIKTRGQQATLRCSPISGHTSVYWYQQALGLGLQFLLWYDEGEERNRGNFPPRFSGRQFPNYSSELNVNALELEDSALYLCASSSEKGADTQYFGPGTRLTVL.

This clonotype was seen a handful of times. The CDR3 region has the DNA TGTGCCATCAGTGGGGGACAGAGTGCGAACACCGGGGAGCTGTTTTTT. Translated: CAISGGQSANTGELFF. The V gene is TRBV10-3, the J gene TRBJ2-2; 7 nucleotides agree with TRBD1. Germline CDR1 and CDR2: ENHRY and SYGVKD. This CDR3 is built from 16 residues. After removal of 4 bases from V and 0 bases from J, the junction contained 5 bases not matched to a gene.

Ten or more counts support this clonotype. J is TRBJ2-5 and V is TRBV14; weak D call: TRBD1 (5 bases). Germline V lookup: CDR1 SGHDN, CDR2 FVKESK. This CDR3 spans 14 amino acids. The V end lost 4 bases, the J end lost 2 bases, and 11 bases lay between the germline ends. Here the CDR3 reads CASSPIYRQETQYF. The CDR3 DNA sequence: TGTGCCAGCAGCCCTATATACAGGCAAGAGACCCAGTACTTC. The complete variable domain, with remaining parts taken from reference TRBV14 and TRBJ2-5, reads EAGVTQFPSHSVIEKGQTVTLRCDPISGHDNLYWYRRVMGKEIKFLLHFVKESKQDESGMPNNRFLAERTGGTYSTLKVQPAELEDSGVYFCASSPIYRQETQYFGPGTRLLVL.

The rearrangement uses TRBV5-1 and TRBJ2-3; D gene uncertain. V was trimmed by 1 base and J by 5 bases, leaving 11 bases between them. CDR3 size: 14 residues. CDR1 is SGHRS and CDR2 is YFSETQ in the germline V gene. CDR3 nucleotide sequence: TGCGCCAGCAGCTTGACCGACTTGGGAGATACGCAGTATTTT. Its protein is CASSLTDLGDTQYF.

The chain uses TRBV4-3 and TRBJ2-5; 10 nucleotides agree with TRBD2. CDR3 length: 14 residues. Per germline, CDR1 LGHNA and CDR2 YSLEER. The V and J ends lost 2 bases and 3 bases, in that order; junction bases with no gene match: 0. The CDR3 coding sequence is TGCGCCAGCAGCCAACTAGCGGGGGAAGAGACCCAGTACTTC. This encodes CASSQLAGEETQYF.

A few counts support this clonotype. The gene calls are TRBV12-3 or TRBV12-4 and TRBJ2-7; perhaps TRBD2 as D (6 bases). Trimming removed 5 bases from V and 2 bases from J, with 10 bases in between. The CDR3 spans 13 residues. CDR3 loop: CASSPGDAYEQYV. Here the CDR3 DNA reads TGTGCCAGCAGTCCGGGGGATGCCTACGAGCAGTACGTC.

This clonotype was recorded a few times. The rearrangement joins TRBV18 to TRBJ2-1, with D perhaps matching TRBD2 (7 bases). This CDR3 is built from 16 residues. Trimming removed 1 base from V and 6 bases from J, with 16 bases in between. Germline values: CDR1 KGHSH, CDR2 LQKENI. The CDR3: CASSPRGGAIPNEQFF. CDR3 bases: TGTGCCAGCTCACCACGAGGGGGGGCTATCCCCAATGAGCAGTTCTTC.

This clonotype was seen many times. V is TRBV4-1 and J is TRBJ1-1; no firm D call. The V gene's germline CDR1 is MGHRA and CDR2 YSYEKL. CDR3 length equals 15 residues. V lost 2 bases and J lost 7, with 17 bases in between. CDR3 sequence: CASSQFSGEGFEAFF. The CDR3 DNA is TGCGCCAGCAGCCAATTTTCAGGAGAAGGATTTGAAGCTTTCTTT.

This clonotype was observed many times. This CDR3 reads CASRSLREAGELFF. The CDR3 DNA is TGTGCCAGCAGGTCACTCCGGGAGGCCGGGGAGCTGTTTTTT. V is TRBV27 and J is TRBJ2-2; 7 bases are shared with TRBD2. J gave up 6 bases and V 6 bases, and 7 bases lay outside the gene matches. CDR1 is MNHEY and CDR2 is SMNVEV in the germline V gene (reference sequence). The CDR3 is 14 residues long.

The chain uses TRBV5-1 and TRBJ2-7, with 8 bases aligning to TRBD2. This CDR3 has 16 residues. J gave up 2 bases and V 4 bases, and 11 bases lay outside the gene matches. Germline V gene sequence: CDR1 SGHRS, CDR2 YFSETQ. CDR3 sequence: CASSQSPGGEAYEQYV. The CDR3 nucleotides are TGCGCCAGCAGCCAATCGCCGGGAGGGGAGGCCTACGAGCAGTACGTC.

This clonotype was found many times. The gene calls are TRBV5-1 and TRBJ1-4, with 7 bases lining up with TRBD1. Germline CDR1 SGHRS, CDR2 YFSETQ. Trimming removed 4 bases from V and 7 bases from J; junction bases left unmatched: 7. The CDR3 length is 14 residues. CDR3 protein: CASSDRDSSEKLFF. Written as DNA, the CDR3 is TGCGCCAGCAGCGACCGGGACAGTAGTGAAAAACTGTTTTTT.

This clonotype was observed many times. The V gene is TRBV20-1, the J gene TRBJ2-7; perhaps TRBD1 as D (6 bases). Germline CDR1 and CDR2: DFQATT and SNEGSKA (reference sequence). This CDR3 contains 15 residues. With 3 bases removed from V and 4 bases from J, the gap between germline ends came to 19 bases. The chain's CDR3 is CSARPFTGTEYEQYF. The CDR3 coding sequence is TGCAGTGCTAGGCCATTCACAGGGACGGAATACGAGCAGTACTTC.

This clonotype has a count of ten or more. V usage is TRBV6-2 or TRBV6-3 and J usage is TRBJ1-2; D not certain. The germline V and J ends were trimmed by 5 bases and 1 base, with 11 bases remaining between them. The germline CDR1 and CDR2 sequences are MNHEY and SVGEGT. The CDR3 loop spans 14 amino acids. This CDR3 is CASSDGPNNYGYTF. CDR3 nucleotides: TGTGCCAGCAGTGACGGGCCCAATAACTATGGCTACACCTTC.